The source of this T cell receptor beta chain is a study of OX40 agonist ivuxolimab in advanced cancers. Study context: Partial responses were achieved by three patients, one with hepatocellular carcinoma and two with cutaneous melanoma. Overall study results and limits: There was clonal expansion of CD4+ and CD8+ blood T cells by week 6 at 0.1 to 3.0 mg/kg.

The germline V gene encodes CDR1 LGHNT and CDR2 FRNRAP. The CDR3 sequence is 16 residues long. The ends were cut back, 5 bases at V and 2 bases at J, with 18 bases in the middle. TCRdb's table, derived via immunoSEQ multiplex PCR, lists solely in-frame clones and lacks some. The sample contains roughly 72,000 clones, about 93% of which appear only once. A remark on this clone: Antigen unknown.

The sequence was collected from an adult with an advanced solid tumor such as melanoma, head and neck, liver or kidney cancer. Source: CD4+ or CD8+ T cells sorted from blood, taken in a trial of the OX40 agonist ivuxolimab. J is TRBJ1-2 and V is TRBV12-5, with D maybe TRBD1 (6 bases). The CDR3 bases are TGTGCTAGTGGTACCCCGGACAGTATTTTAAACTATGGCTACACCTTC. Translating gives CASGTPDSILNYGYTF.